This TCR beta chain was recovered during a study of blood T cell repertoires in COVID-19. Overall study context: The United States, Italy and Spain supplied acute and convalescent COVID-19 samples. Sources were T cells, B-cell-depleted T cells, or PBMCs; the material itself was cDNA or gDNA.

With 6 bases removed from V and 6 bases from J, the gap between germline ends came to 5 bases. The CDR3 consists of 11 residues. CDR1 and CDR2 (germline): LNHDA, SQIVND (reference sequence). Authors' methods: Amplified reference gene primers provided the basis for estimating nucleated cell counts. Sequenced by immunoSEQ multiplex PCR; TCRdb stores in-frame clones only, minus some. V and J calls plus clone size are reproduced from that table; the DNA served to infer D and trimming. The sample lists 100,000 to 150,000 clones, 80% to 90% occurring once. This receptor was taken from an elderly man with active or convalescent COVID-19. The V gene is TRBV19, the J gene TRBJ1-4; D is possibly TRBD1 (5 bases). Sequencing was carried out using peripheral blood. For the CDR3, the DNA is TGTGCCAGTAGACAGGATGAAAAACTGTTTTTT. This encodes CASRQDEKLFF.